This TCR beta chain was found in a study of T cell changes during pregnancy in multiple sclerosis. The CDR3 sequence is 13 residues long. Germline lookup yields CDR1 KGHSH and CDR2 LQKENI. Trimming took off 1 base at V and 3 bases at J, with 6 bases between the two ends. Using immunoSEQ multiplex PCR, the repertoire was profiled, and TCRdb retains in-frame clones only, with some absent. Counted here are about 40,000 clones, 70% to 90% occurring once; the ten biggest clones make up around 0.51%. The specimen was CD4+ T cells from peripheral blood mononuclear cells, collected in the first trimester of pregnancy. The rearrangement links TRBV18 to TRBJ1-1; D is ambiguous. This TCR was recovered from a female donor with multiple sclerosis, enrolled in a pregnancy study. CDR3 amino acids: CASSPLGDTEAFF. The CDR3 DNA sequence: TGTGCCAGCTCACCACTGGGCGACACTGAAGCTTTCTTT.